This T cell receptor beta chain was captured by sequencing in a study of CD8 T cells in ankylosing spondylitis. Study-wide results and caveats: Made up of fewer than 10 highly homologous variants, a TCR beta motif appeared characteristic of ankylosing spondylitis blood. Prior literature has documented some motif variants in synovial fluid and blood from reactive arthritis.

There are a few counts of this clonotype. The antigen is unknown. V dropped 3 bases and J dropped 5; count of bases not matched to a gene: 6. From germline, CDR1 is SGHTA and CDR2 FQGNSA. This CDR3 region has 14 residues. TCRdb ran MiXCR on the 5' RACE reads and lists one entry per CDR3 protein. The sample carries under 950,000 distinct CDR3 sequences, roughly 19% recorded once. The TCR originated in a male donor with ankylosing spondylitis. Source material: blood, either unsorted or a sorted T cell fraction (not recorded which). The J gene is TRBJ2-7, the V gene TRBV7-2; 8 positions agree with TRBD2. CDR3 DNA sequence: TGTGCCAGCAGCTTTCGGGTAGCGGGAAACGAGCAGTACTTC. Its protein is CASSFRVAGNEQYF.